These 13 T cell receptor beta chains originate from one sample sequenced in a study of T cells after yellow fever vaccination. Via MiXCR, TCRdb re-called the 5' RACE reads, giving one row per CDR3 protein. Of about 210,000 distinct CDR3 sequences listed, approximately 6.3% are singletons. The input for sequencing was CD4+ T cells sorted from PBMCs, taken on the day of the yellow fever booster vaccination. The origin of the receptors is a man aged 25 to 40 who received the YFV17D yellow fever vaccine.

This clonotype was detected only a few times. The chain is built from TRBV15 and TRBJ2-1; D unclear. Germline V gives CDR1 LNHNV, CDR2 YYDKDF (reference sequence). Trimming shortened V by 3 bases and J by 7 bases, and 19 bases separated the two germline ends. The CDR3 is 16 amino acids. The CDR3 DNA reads TGTGCCACCAGCAGCCAACGGTCTAGAAGGTCGAATGAGCAGTTCTTC. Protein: CATSSQRSRRSNEQFF.

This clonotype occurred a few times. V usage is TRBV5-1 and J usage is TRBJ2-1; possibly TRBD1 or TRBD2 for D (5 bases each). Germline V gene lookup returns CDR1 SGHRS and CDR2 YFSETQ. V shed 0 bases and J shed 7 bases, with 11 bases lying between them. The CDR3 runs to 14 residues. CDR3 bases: TGCGCCAGCAGCTTGGCAACTAGGACAAATGAGCAGTTCTTC. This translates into CASSLATRTNEQFF. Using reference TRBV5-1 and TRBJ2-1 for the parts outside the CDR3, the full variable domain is KAGVTQTPRYLIKTRGQQVTLSCSPISGHRSVSWYQQTPGQGLQFLFEYFSETQRNKGNFPGRFSGRQFSNSRSEMNVSTLELGDSALYLCASSLATRTNEQFFGPGTRLTVL.

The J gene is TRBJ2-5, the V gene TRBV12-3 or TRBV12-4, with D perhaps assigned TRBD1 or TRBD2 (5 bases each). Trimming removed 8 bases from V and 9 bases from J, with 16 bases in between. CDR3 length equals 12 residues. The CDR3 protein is CASGWTRGAQYF. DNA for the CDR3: TGTGCCAGCGGTTGGACCAGAGGGGCCCAGTACTTC.

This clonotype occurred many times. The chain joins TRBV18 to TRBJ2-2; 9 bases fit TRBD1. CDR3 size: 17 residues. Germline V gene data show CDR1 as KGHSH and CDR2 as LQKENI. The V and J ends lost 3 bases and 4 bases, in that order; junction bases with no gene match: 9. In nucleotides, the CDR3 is TGTGCCAGCTCACCCCAAAGGACAGGGGCGAGCACCGGGGAGCTGTTTTTT. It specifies CASSPQRTGASTGELFF. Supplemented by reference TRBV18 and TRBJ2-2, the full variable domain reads NAGVMQNPRHLVRRRGQEARLRCSPMKGHSHVYWYRQLPEEGLKFMVYLQKENIIDESGMPKERFSAEFPKEGPSILRIQQVVRGDSAAYFCASSPQRTGASTGELFFGEGSRLTVL.

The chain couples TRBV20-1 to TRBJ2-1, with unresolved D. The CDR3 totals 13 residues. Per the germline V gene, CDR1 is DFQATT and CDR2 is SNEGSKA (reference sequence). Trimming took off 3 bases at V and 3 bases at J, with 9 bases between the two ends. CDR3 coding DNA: TGCAGTGCTAGGTCCTCGCGCTACAATGAGCAGTTCTTC. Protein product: CSARSSRYNEQFF.

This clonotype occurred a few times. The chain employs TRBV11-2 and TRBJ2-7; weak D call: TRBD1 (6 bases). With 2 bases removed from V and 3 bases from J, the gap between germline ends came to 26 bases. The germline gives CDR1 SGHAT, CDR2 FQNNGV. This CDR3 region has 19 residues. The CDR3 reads CASSLNSIGSNRDHYEQYF. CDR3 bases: TGTGCCAGCAGCTTAAATTCTATTGGTTCCAACAGGGATCACTACGAGCAGTACTTC.

Here the CDR3 DNA reads TGCAGTGCCTCCCCTAGCGGGAGGTCCTACGAGCAGTACTTC. Amino acids: CSASPSGRSYEQYF. The V call is TRBV20-1, the J call TRBJ2-7, with TRBD2 matching over 11 bases. CDR1 is DFQATT, CDR2 SNEGSKA, per germline (reference sequence). Trimming took 6 bases from V and 1 from J; bases not matched to a gene: 5. The CDR3 is 14 amino acids.

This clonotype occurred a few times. CDR3 sequence: CATSTLPGLAAGAVNIQYF. CDR3 DNA sequence: TGTGCCACCAGCACCCTACCGGGACTAGCGGCCGGGGCCGTAAACATTCAGTACTTC. The chain recombines TRBV15 with TRBJ2-4, with TRBD2 matching over 11 bases. Germline CDR1 is LNHNV and CDR2 is YYDKDF (reference sequence). This CDR3 has 19 amino acids. After removal of 4 bases from V and 6 bases from J, the junction contained 17 bases not matched to a gene.

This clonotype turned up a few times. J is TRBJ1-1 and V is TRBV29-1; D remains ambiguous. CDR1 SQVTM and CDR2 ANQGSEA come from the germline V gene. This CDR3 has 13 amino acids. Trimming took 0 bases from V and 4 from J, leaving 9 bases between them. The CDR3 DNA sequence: TGCAGCGTTGAAGACCAAAGAGGCACTGAAGCTTTCTTT. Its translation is CSVEDQRGTEAFF.

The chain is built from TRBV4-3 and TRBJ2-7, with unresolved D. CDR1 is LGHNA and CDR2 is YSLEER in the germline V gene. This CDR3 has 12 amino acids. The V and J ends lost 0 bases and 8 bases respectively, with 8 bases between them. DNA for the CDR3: TGCGCCAGCAGCCAAGATTCCGGACAGCAGTACTTC. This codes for CASSQDSGQQYF.

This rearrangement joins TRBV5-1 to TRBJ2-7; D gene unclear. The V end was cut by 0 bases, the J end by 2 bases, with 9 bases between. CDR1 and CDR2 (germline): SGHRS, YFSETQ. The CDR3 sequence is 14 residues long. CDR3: CASSLAISTYEQYF. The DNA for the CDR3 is TGCGCCAGCAGCTTGGCCATTAGTACCTACGAGCAGTACTTC.

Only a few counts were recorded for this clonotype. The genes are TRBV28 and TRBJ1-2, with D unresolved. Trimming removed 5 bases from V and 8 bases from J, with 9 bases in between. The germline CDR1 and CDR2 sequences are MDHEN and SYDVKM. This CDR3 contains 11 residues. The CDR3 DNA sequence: TGTGCCAGCAGTGATCTTCGGGGCTACACCTTC. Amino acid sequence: CASSDLRGYTF.

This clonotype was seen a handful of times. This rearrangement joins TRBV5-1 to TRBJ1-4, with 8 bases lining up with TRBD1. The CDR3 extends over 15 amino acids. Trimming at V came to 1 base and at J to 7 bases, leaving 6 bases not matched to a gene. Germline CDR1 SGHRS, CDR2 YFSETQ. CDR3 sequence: CASSLIGQGGEKLFF. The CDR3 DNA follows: TGCGCCAGCAGCTTGATCGGACAGGGTGGTGAAAAACTGTTTTTT.